This TCR beta chain is drawn from a study of tumor-infiltrating lymphocytes in primary liver carcinoma. In the study overall: Subjects consisted of male and female patients aged 30 to 69 years. Productive TCRbeta read yields ran from roughly 3.6 to 7.5 million per sample and were similar between tissues. General study points: Merely some 7.5-25% of top clones spanned all five tumor regions. Pairs of tumor regions overlapped more than tumor-adjacent and tumor-blood pairs did.

Co-extraction of both nucleic acids (RNA and DNA) used about 18-34 mg of unsorted bulk tissue. Using a constant-region primer together with ProtoScript II reverse transcriptase, TCR beta cDNA was made from about 500 ng of total RNA. ARM-PCR was slightly modified, and three nested multiplex PCR rounds with it gave rise to the TCR beta libraries. Running 10 cycles apiece, the first two PCR rounds relied on TRBV1-TRBV30 forward primers together with a C-beta reverse primer. Using its own MiXCR run on the multiplex PCR reads, TCRdb lists one record per CDR3 protein. The sample includes about 130,000 distinct CDR3 sequences, 55% to 75% of them seen just once. The germline V gene encodes CDR1 SGHAT and CDR2 FQDESV (reference sequence). CDR3 length: 14 amino acids. About this clonotype itself: The target antigen is unknown. The junction departs from the called germline gene at one end, perhaps through a read error.

The sample consisted of liver tumor tissue from sampling region 3. Subset indicated: tumor region T3, left-lateral pole. The genes are TRBV11-1 and TRBJ2-7; tentative D call: TRBD2 (6 bases). This clonotype originated in a woman aged 55-69 years with primary liver carcinoma and hepatitis B virus infection. DNA for the CDR3: TGTGCCATCAGCTTACACCGCGGGGCACACGAGCAGTACTTC. Protein product: CAISLHRGAHEQYF.